Shown below are 8 T cell receptor beta chains from a single sample sequenced in a study of blood T cell repertoires in COVID-19. The protocol was immunoSEQ multiplex PCR, while the TCRdb copy is restricted to in-frame clones and leaves out a portion. The sample lists about 370,000 clones, 80% to 90% occurring once. Source material: peripheral blood. These receptors were taken from a woman between 25 and 40 years old with COVID-19, enrolled during active disease.

Regarding this clone: Other DNA sequences from this sample encode an identical CDR3 as well. The chain carries TRBV19 and TRBJ2-7; 7 bases line up with TRBD1. Per the germline V gene, CDR1 is LNHDA and CDR2 is SQIVND (reference sequence). With V trimmed by 1 base and J by 3 bases, 0 bases remained unmatched. The CDR3 is 13 amino acids. The CDR3 loop reads CASSIGTGYEQYF. The DNA for the CDR3 is TGTGCCAGTAGTATAGGGACAGGCTACGAGCAGTACTTC.

V usage is TRBV19 and J usage is TRBJ1-5; tentatively, D is TRBD1 (5 bases). Between the trimmed V and J ends, which lost 3 bases and 0 bases, there was a span of 15 bases. CDR3 length equals 17 residues. Germline-derived CDR1 and CDR2 are LNHDA and SQIVND (reference sequence). CDR3 in amino acids: CASSIPTRQLSNQPQHF. The CDR3 DNA reads as TGTGCCAGTAGTATCCCCACAAGACAGCTTAGCAATCAGCCCCAGCATTTT.

The chain links TRBV19 to TRBJ1-2, with 10 positions matching TRBD1. Germline assignment: CDR1 LNHDA and CDR2 SQIVND (reference sequence). The CDR3 runs 15 residues. Trimming removed 3 bases from V and 4 bases from J; junction bases left unmatched: 5. CDR3 nucleotide sequence: TGTGCCAGTAGTATCCAGACAGGGGGCTCCTATGGCTACACCTTC. It yields the protein CASSIQTGGSYGYTF. The whole variable domain, remainder taken from reference TRBV19 and TRBJ1-2, is DGGITQSPKYLFRKEGQNVTLSCEQNLNHDAMYWYRQDPGQGLRLIYYSQIVNDFQKGDIAEGYSVSREKKESFPLTVTSAQKNPTAFYLCASSIQTGGSYGYTFGSGTRLTVV.

The chain recombines TRBV7-2 with TRBJ2-7; D possibly corresponds to TRBD2 (6 bases). Trimming left V 5 bases short and J 1 base short, with 12 bases between. The CDR3 has 14 amino acids. Germline CDR1 SGHTA, CDR2 FQGNSA. The CDR3 coding sequence is TGTGCCAGCAGCCCTTCCGGGGGTTCCTACGAGCAGTACTTC. Residues: CASSPSGGSYEQYF. Variable domain in full (rest from reference TRBV7-2 and TRBJ2-7): GAGVSQSPSNKVTEKGKDVELRCDPISGHTALYWYRQSLGQGLEFLIYFQGNSAPDKSGLPSDRFSAERTGGSVSTLTIQRTQQEDSAVYLCASSPSGGSYEQYFGPGTRLTVT.

The rearrangement links TRBV11-2 to TRBJ1-1; 10 nucleotides agree with TRBD1. V lost 1 base, J lost 0 bases, and 5 bases stayed unmatched. Germline V gene data show CDR1 as SGHAT and CDR2 as FQNNGV. The CDR3 sequence is 17 residues long. In DNA, the CDR3 is TGTGCCAGCAGCTTAGTGGGACAGGGGATTATGAACACTGAAGCTTTCTTT. This encodes CASSLVGQGIMNTEAFF.

As concerns this clone: The junction departs from the called germline gene at one end, perhaps through a read error. This chain connects TRBV7-7 to TRBJ1-6; D is unclear. There are 21 residues in the CDR3. Germline CDR1 reads SSHAT; CDR2 reads FNYEAQ (reference sequence). In DNA, the CDR3 is TGTGCTAGCAGCCCCCGCCCCCCACGGCGACATAATCCTCCTTATAATTCACCCCTCCACTTT. Protein: CASSPRPPRRHNPPYNSPLHF.

The count of this clone is one. The V gene is TRBV11-2, the J gene TRBJ2-1; 9 bases line up with TRBD2. Trimming at V came to 0 bases and at J to 4 bases, leaving 1 base not matched to a gene. The CDR3 is 15 residues long. Germline CDR1 SGHAT, CDR2 FQNNGV. CDR3 protein: CASSLETSGYNEQFF. CDR3 nucleotides: TGTGCCAGCAGCTTAGAGACTAGCGGTTACAATGAGCAGTTCTTC.

The rearrangement uses TRBV5-1 and TRBJ2-3, with 11 positions matching TRBD1. Looked up from germline, CDR1 is SGHRS and CDR2 is YFSETQ. The ends lost 4 bases at V and 3 bases at J; junction bases unmatched: 4. This CDR3 has 15 residues. The CDR3 DNA follows: TGCGCCAGCAGCCCAGGGACAGGGGGGACAGATACGCAGTATTTT. Translating gives CASSPGTGGTDTQYF.